Listed below are T cell receptor beta chains from one sample, sequenced in a study of blood T cell repertoires in COVID-19. TCRdb keeps only in-frame clones here, not all; method: immunoSEQ multiplex PCR. The sample has 250,000 or so clones; 75% to 90% are singletons. The sequenced sample was peripheral blood. The receptors shown here come from a woman between 35 and 50 years old who had recovered from COVID-19. The CDR3 runs from the conserved cysteine through the conserved F or W. Fields, in order: clone size, V gene, D gene, J gene, CDR3 DNA, CDR3 protein. The D gene is left open where the match is weak. The listing skips clone size in some rows; elsewhere it reads once, few, many or a size class.

abundance: .
v_gene: TRBV7-9
d_gene: TRBD1
j_gene: TRBJ2-3
CDR3nt: TGTGCCAGCAGCTTATACGGCCAGGGGGCCACAGATACGCAGTATTTT
CDR3aa: CASSLYGQGATDTQYF

abundance: .
v_gene: TRBV6-2/TRBV6-3
d_gene: TRBD2
j_gene: TRBJ2-2
CDR3nt: TGTGCCAGCAGTCTAGCGGTCGGGGAGCTGTTTTTT
CDR3aa: CASSLAVGELFF

abundance: .
v_gene: TRBV4-2
d_gene: TRBD2
j_gene: TRBJ2-3
CDR3nt: TGTGCCAGCAGCCAAGGTGGGCTAGCGGGGGGGCCCTCAGGGTACACAGATACGCAGTATTTT
CDR3aa: CASSQGGLAGGPSGYTDTQYF

abundance: .
v_gene: TRBV6-2/TRBV6-3
d_gene: .
j_gene: TRBJ1-2
CDR3nt: TGTGCCAGCAGTTACACAACCTATGGCTACACCTTC
CDR3aa: CASSYTTYGYTF

abundance: .
v_gene: TRBV7-2
d_gene: .
j_gene: TRBJ1-1
CDR3nt: TGTGCCAGCAGCTTAGCCGCGGGGAGTCATACTGAAGCTTTCTTT
CDR3aa: CASSLAAGSHTEAFF

abundance: .
v_gene: TRBV5-1
d_gene: .
j_gene: TRBJ2-5
CDR3nt: TGCGCCAGCAGCTCCGGGACTGGGGGCCAAGAGACCCAGTACTTC
CDR3aa: CASSSGTGGQETQYF

abundance: .
v_gene: TRBV27
d_gene: TRBD1
j_gene: TRBJ1-5
CDR3nt: TGTGCCAGCAGTTTGTCGACAGGGACAAGTCAGCCCCAGCATTTT
CDR3aa: CASSLSTGTSQPQHF

abundance: .
v_gene: TRBV15
d_gene: .
j_gene: TRBJ1-5
CDR3nt: TGTGCCACCAGCAGAGAACAGGGTCCCGGTCAGCCCCAGCATTTT
CDR3aa: CATSREQGPGQPQHF

abundance: .
v_gene: TRBV5-4
d_gene: TRBD2
j_gene: TRBJ2-5
CDR3nt: TGTGCCAGCAGCTTGTATGACGGGAGGCGCGAGACCCAGTACTTC
CDR3aa: CASSLYDGRRETQYF

abundance: once
v_gene: TRBV6-2/TRBV6-3
d_gene: .
j_gene: TRBJ1-1
CDR3nt: TGTGCCAGCAGTAGCTGGGATCAGGGAGCTTTCTTT
CDR3aa: CASSSWDQGAFF

abundance: .
v_gene: TRBV5-1
d_gene: .
j_gene: TRBJ1-1
CDR3nt: TGCGCCAGCAGCTTGGACGGCAGGGTGAGCATGAACACTGAAGCTTTCTTT
CDR3aa: CASSLDGRVSMNTEAFF

abundance: .
v_gene: TRBV7-2
d_gene: .
j_gene: TRBJ1-6
CDR3nt: TGTGCCAGCAGCTTAGGAAGGAGGTCGGATTCACCCCTCCACTTT
CDR3aa: CASSLGRRSDSPLHF

abundance: .
v_gene: TRBV11-1
d_gene: .
j_gene: TRBJ2-7
CDR3nt: TGTGCCAGCAGCCTAGACGGGACTGGGACCTACGAGCAGTACTTC
CDR3aa: CASSLDGTGTYEQYF

abundance: .
v_gene: TRBV10-1
d_gene: TRBD2
j_gene: TRBJ2-5
CDR3nt: TGCGCCAGCAGTGGGACCGGGACTAGGGGCGAGACCCAGTACTTC
CDR3aa: CASSGTGTRGETQYF

abundance: .
v_gene: TRBV2
d_gene: TRBD2
j_gene: TRBJ2-1
CDR3nt: TGTGCCAGCAGTGGACTAGCGGGAGTCGGGGAGCAGTTCTTC
CDR3aa: CASSGLAGVGEQFF

abundance: .
v_gene: TRBV7-9
d_gene: TRBD2
j_gene: TRBJ2-3
CDR3nt: TGTGCCAGCTCGGGCGGGACTAGCGGCTTGGATACGCAGTATTTT
CDR3aa: CASSGGTSGLDTQYF

abundance: .
v_gene: TRBV18
d_gene: TRBD1
j_gene: TRBJ1-2
CDR3nt: TGTGCCAGCTCACCTGGGCTTACCAGGACAGGGGGCGCCCGGGACTATGGCTACACCTTC
CDR3aa: CASSPGLTRTGGARDYGYTF

abundance: once
v_gene: TRBV7-9
d_gene: TRBD2
j_gene: TRBJ2-1
CDR3nt: TGTGCCAGCAGCCCTAGTCGGGAGGGCCTGAATGAGCAGTTCTTC
CDR3aa: CASSPSREGLNEQFF

abundance: .
v_gene: TRBV20-1
d_gene: TRBD1
j_gene: TRBJ1-1
CDR3nt: TGCAGTGCTGTGACAGGGGCTGAAGCTTTCTTT
CDR3aa: CSAVTGAEAFF

abundance: .
v_gene: TRBV9
d_gene: TRBD1
j_gene: TRBJ2-2
CDR3nt: TGTGCCAGCAGCGGCGGGACAGGGGGCACCGGGGAGCTGTTTTTT
CDR3aa: CASSGGTGGTGELFF